The 12 T cell receptor beta chains given below trace back to one sample, sequenced in a study of blood T cells in healthy people across ages. A second PCR, run for roughly 7 to 11 cycles, used a sample-barcoded 5' primer plus a J-beta primer mix. TCRdb re-called the 5' RACE reads through MiXCR, storing one row per CDR3 protein. In the table there are 850,000 or so distinct CDR3 sequences, around 26% of which are singletons. Sequenced material: blood. These receptors all stem from a woman older than 75 in good health.

This clonotype was counted ten times or more. V gene TRBV6-5 combines with J gene TRBJ2-1, with D hard to call. The V gene's germline CDR1 is MNHEY and CDR2 SVGAGI. CDR3 length equals 14 residues. The V and J ends lost 7 bases and 4 bases respectively, with 14 bases between them. CDR3 amino acids: CASTTGPIYNEQFF. The CDR3 DNA reads as TGTGCCAGCACCACGGGCCCTATATACAATGAGCAGTTCTTC.

This clonotype is a singleton in its sample. This may come from a read error, since a much larger clone is one base off. The chain carries TRBV7-2 and TRBJ2-1; perhaps TRBD2 as D (6 bases). The closer fit of TRBJ2-7 to the DNA end suggests the J call may be wrong. This CDR3 comprises 14 residues. Germline assignment: CDR1 SGHTA and CDR2 FQGNSA. The chain's CDR3 is CASSPRTTHYGQYF. CDR3 sequence (DNA): TGTGCCAGCAGCCCCCGGACTACCCACTACGGGCAGTACTTC.

Concerning this clonotype itself: Mismatch with germline at one junction end may stem from a read error. This chain uses TRBV30 with TRBJ1-4; 7 bases line up with TRBD1. CDR1 GTSNPN and CDR2 SVGIG come from the germline V gene (reference sequence). The CDR3 spans 17 residues. For the CDR3, the DNA is TGTGCCTGGAGTGTAGGGATCCTATCGGGACAGAGTGAAAAACGGTTTTTT. Residues: CAWSVGILSGQSEKRFF.

This clonotype was seen a few times. This may stem from a read error, because a much larger clone lies one nucleotide away. The V call is TRBV4-1, the J call TRBJ2-7; D unresolved. The CDR3 runs 14 residues. The germline V gene has CDR1 MGHRA and CDR2 YSYEKL. Trimming cost V 1 base and J 7 bases, with 14 bases left between them. The CDR3 sequence: CASSQVRLGDEQYF. CDR3 coding DNA: TGCGCCAGCAGCCAAGTTCGACTGGGCGATGAGCAGTACTTC.

Of note for this clonotype: This may stem from a read error, because a much larger clone lies one nucleotide away. The chain combines TRBV11-2 with TRBJ2-3, with D unclear. Germline V gene lookup returns CDR1 SGHAT and CDR2 FQNNGV. CDR3 length: 14 amino acids. The CDR3 is CAGSRTSSTDTQYF. CDR3 sequence (DNA): TGTGCCGGCAGCCGCACCTCTAGCACAGATACGCAGTATTTT.

V is TRBV6-1 and J is TRBJ1-4; D call uncertain. The V gene's germline CDR1 is MNHNS and CDR2 SASEGT. Trimming took off 6 bases at V and 7 bases at J, with 9 bases between the two ends. This CDR3 is 12 amino acids long. The CDR3 spells CASRSPAEKLFF. In nucleotides, the CDR3 is TGTGCCAGCAGGTCGCCGGCTGAAAAACTGTTTTTT.

Only one count was recorded for this clonotype. It is likely a read error, because the conserved phenylalanine at the end of the CDR3 is missing. The V call is TRBV7-2, the J call TRBJ2-7, with D perhaps matching TRBD2 (6 bases). The J call is doubtful: the DNA matches TRBJ2-5 better. CDR3 size: 17 residues. Germline CDR1 reads SGHTA; CDR2 reads FQGNSA. The CDR3 sequence is CASSLGGATRGRGTQYC. CDR3 DNA: TGTGCCAGCAGCTTAGGGGGCGCTACGCGGGGACGTGGGACCCAGTACTGC.

For this clonotype: A much larger clone lies one base from this, so it may be a read error. The chain is built from TRBV20-1 and TRBJ2-7, with D maybe TRBD2 (6 bases). Germline CDR1 is DFQATT and CDR2 is SNEGSKA (reference sequence). V was pared by 5 bases and J by 12 bases, with 20 bases between. This CDR3 has 12 residues. The CDR3: CSALDRRETRYF. CDR3 DNA sequence: TGCAGTGCTCTGGATCGACGGGAGACCCGGTACTTC.

The chain carries TRBV15 and TRBJ1-5, with D unclear. The CDR3 contains 16 residues. CDR1 and CDR2 (germline): LNHNV, YYDKDF (reference sequence). V shed 3 bases and J shed 4 bases, with 16 bases lying between them. CDR3 nucleotides: TGTGCCACCAGCAGCGGATCAGTAGTTGCAAATCAGCCCCAGCATTTT. This translates into CATSSGSVVANQPQHF.

A few counts support this clonotype. This chain links TRBV6-4 with TRBJ2-7; 14 nucleotides match TRBD2. The germline V gene has CDR1 MRHNA and CDR2 SNTAGT. V lost 0 bases and J lost 0; bases outside the gene matches: 4. The CDR3 has 18 residues. The CDR3 reads CASSDSGTSGGHSYEQYF. The CDR3 DNA is TGTGCCAGCAGTGACTCCGGGACTAGCGGGGGACACTCCTACGAGCAGTACTTC.

In its sample, this clonotype was seen many times. The genes are TRBV29-1 and TRBJ2-1; D tentatively reads TRBD1 or TRBD2 (5 bases each). Per germline, CDR1 SQVTM and CDR2 ANQGSEA. V was shortened by 6 bases and J by 0 bases, with 12 bases between the two germline ends. The CDR3 has 14 amino acids. CDR3 bases: TGCAGCGTCCTTTCTGGGGGCTCCTACAATGAGCAGTTCTTC. Residues: CSVLSGGSYNEQFF.

This chain joins TRBV24-1 and TRBJ2-6; perhaps TRBD2 as D (5 bases). V gave up 3 bases and J gave up 3 bases, with 5 bases separating them. Germline V gene lookup returns CDR1 KGHDR and CDR2 SFDVKD. The CDR3 length is 14 residues. DNA of the CDR3: TGTGCCACCAGTGATGGGAGTGGGGCCAACGTCCTGACTTTC. Protein: CATSDGSGANVLTF.